This entry lists 16 T cell receptor beta chains sequenced from one sample in a study of chemoradiotherapy in HPV16-positive cancers. TCRdb keeps only in-frame clones here, not all; method: immunoSEQ multiplex PCR. The sample comprises about 68,000 clones, roughly 90% of which are singletons, and roughly 4.2% rests with the top ten. Material: blood, obtained from a patient who underwent chemoradiotherapy. Receptors were obtained from a human donor with HPV-associated anogenital cancer.

The CDR3 loop is CSANREGEQYF. The CDR3 bases are TGCAGTGCTAACAGGGAAGGCGAGCAGTACTTC. The rearrangement links TRBV20-1 to TRBJ2-7, with D tentatively TRBD1 (6 bases). The CDR3 runs 11 residues. Germline values: CDR1 DFQATT, CDR2 SNEGSKA (reference sequence). With 4 bases removed from V and 6 bases from J, the gap between germline ends came to 10 bases.

The rearrangement joins TRBV18 to TRBJ2-5; perhaps TRBD1 as D (6 bases). Trimming shortened V by 3 bases and J by 3 bases, and 17 bases separated the two germline ends. From germline, CDR1 is KGHSH and CDR2 LQKENI. The CDR3 has 16 residues. The CDR3 DNA reads TGTGCCAGCTCACCGGGTTACAGGGTGGTGAAAGAGACCCAGTACTTC. Protein: CASSPGYRVVKETQYF.

This clone was found once. V and J are TRBV4-1 and TRBJ2-2; 8 nucleotides match TRBD1. CDR3 size: 18 residues. The ends lost 0 bases at V and 5 bases at J; junction bases unmatched: 11. The V gene's germline CDR1 is MGHRA and CDR2 YSYEKL. CDR3 protein: CASSQDRATGGQTGELFF. The CDR3 region has the DNA TGCGCCAGCAGCCAAGATCGGGCCACAGGGGGGCAGACCGGGGAGCTGTTTTTT.

The CDR3 here is CASSGAGQWDPDGTQYF. As DNA, the CDR3 is TGTGCCAGCAGTGGGGCGGGACAGTGGGACCCCGACGGGACCCAGTACTTC. This chain connects TRBV6-1 to TRBJ2-5, with D possibly being TRBD1 (7 bases). The germline gives CDR1 MNHNS, CDR2 SASEGT. The CDR3 contains 17 residues. Trimming took 4 bases from V and 7 from J, leaving 25 bases between them.

This clone was seen once. The chain carries TRBV25-1 and TRBJ2-3, with D possibly matching TRBD2 (6 bases). Germline V gene lookup returns CDR1 MGHDK and CDR2 SYGVNS. Deletions cut 6 bases from V and 1 base from J, with 11 bases between. The CDR3 loop spans 14 amino acids. This chain's CDR3 is CASRDRRGTDTQYF. The DNA for the CDR3 is TGTGCCAGCAGAGACCGGAGGGGCACAGATACGCAGTATTTT.

This chain links TRBV9 with TRBJ1-6; 8 nucleotides line up with TRBD1. V dropped 3 bases and J dropped 11; count of bases not matched to a gene: 10. From germline, CDR1 is SGDLS and CDR2 YYNGEE. This CDR3 region has 15 residues. The DNA for the CDR3 is TGTGCCAGCAGCGCCGGACAGGGAACAATTGCACCCCTCCACTTT. Amino acids: CASSAGQGTIAPLHF.

The rearrangement uses TRBV6-5 and TRBJ1-6, with D unresolved. Trimming took 7 bases from V and 7 from J, leaving 14 bases between them. CDR1 is MNHEY and CDR2 is SVGAGI in the germline V gene. The CDR3 runs to 14 residues. CDR3 residues: CASTKVGHNSPLHF. The DNA for the CDR3 is TGTGCCAGCACCAAGGTTGGTCACAATTCACCCCTCCACTTT.

The chain recombines TRBV5-1 with TRBJ2-7, with D perhaps TRBD1 (5 bases). The V and J ends lost 5 bases and 0 bases respectively, with 12 bases between them. The CDR3 has 14 amino acids. Germline lookup yields CDR1 SGHRS and CDR2 YFSETQ. The CDR3, as DNA: TGCGCCAGCAGGGGGCAGATGAACTCCTACGAGCAGTACTTC. Residues: CASRGQMNSYEQYF.

The chain combines TRBV7-9 with TRBJ1-2; 7 positions agree with TRBD1. After removal of 5 bases from V and 5 bases from J, the junction contained 11 bases not matched to a gene. Germline lookup yields CDR1 SEHNR and CDR2 FQNEAQ (reference sequence). The CDR3 loop spans 15 amino acids. CDR3 DNA sequence: TGTGCCAGCAGCACAGGACAGGCCGCCTGGTATGGCTACACCTTC. Residues: CASSTGQAAWYGYTF.

This clone appeared a single time. The rearrangement joins TRBV28 to TRBJ2-1; 9 bases are shared with TRBD2. The V segment lost 2 bases and the J segment 0 bases; nucleotides outside the gene matches: 2. Germline lookup yields CDR1 MDHEN and CDR2 SYDVKM. The length of the CDR3 is 16 residues. The CDR3 DNA is TGTGCCAGCAGTTTAACTAGCGGGCCCTCCTACAATGAGCAGTTCTTC. This encodes CASSLTSGPSYNEQFF.

This clone has just a few counts. This chain uses TRBV5-5 with TRBJ1-1; D is unresolved. The CDR3 runs to 15 residues. The germline gives CDR1 SGHKS, CDR2 YYEKEE (reference sequence). The V gene lost 3 bases and the J gene lost 4 bases, with 16 bases spanning the gap. CDR3 DNA sequence: TGTGCCAGCAGCTATGGTGGCAGCCAAGCCACTGAAGCTTTCTTT. Protein: CASSYGGSQATEAFF.

The table lists this clone with a count of one. The chain combines TRBV6-6 with TRBJ1-2; D is unresolved. This CDR3 is 14 amino acids long. The V and J ends lost 7 bases and 3 bases respectively, with 15 bases between them. The germline CDR1 and CDR2 sequences are MNHNY and SVGAGI (reference sequence). The CDR3, as DNA: TGTGCCAGCAATCTCCAGGAGGAGGACTATGGCTACACCTTC. It specifies CASNLQEEDYGYTF.

J is TRBJ2-3 and V is TRBV9; D not certain. Germline assignment: CDR1 SGDLS and CDR2 YYNGEE. The V gene lost 0 bases and the J gene lost 3 bases, with 14 bases spanning the gap. The CDR3 runs to 16 residues. This CDR3 is CASSVGIQQTTDTQYF. DNA of the CDR3: TGTGCCAGCAGCGTAGGAATCCAACAGACGACAGATACGCAGTATTTT.

The CDR3 DNA reads as TGTGCCAGTAGTAAGGGAGTCTCCTACGAGCAGTACTTC. This encodes CASSKGVSYEQYF. The rearrangement uses TRBV19 and TRBJ2-7; weak D call: TRBD2 (5 bases). The CDR3 has 13 amino acids. Looked up from germline, CDR1 is LNHDA and CDR2 is SQIVND (reference sequence). With 4 bases removed from V and 0 bases from J, the gap between germline ends came to 7 bases.

The chain is built from TRBV6-5 and TRBJ1-2; 12 bases agree with TRBD1. V gave up 4 bases and J gave up 6 bases; unmatched junction bases: 3. Germline V lookup: CDR1 MNHEY, CDR2 SVGAGI. This CDR3 is built from 14 residues. The DNA for the CDR3 is TGTGCCAGCAGTTGGGGGACAGGGGGCGATGGCTACACCTTC. Encoded protein: CASSWGTGGDGYTF.

The chain joins TRBV20-1 to TRBJ1-2; possible D gene TRBD1, 6 bases. The CDR3 is 11 amino acids. Germline CDR1 DFQATT, CDR2 SNEGSKA (reference sequence). V was shortened by 6 bases and J by 4 bases, with 9 bases between the two germline ends. The CDR3 sequence is CSAGQLYGYTF. DNA for the CDR3: TGCAGTGCCGGACAGCTCTATGGCTACACCTTC.